This T cell receptor beta chain was recovered during a study of T cell repertoires in cytomegalovirus infection (dated by TCRdb to between 2017 and 2020). A note on the overall study: Alongside well-studied HLA-B-restricted epitopes, the peptide stimulations were aimed at recently identified HLA-C-restricted CMV epitopes, whose presentation resists viral immunomodulation. Donor HLA type was relevant to the analysis, because carriage of CMV infection together with the matching HLA type was indicated by public TCR beta signatures. Broad study findings and their caveats: In both this cohort and an independent cohort of 352 donors, the cumulative frequency of public TCR beta family members distinguished carriers of CMV infection plus the relevant HLA type. The ex vivo response was dominated by HLA-C-restricted CMV-specific TCR beta clonotypes, which also provided the single most frequent clonotype in two of eight donors.

Instrument on record: Illumina HiSeq 1500. TCRdb reprocessed the public reads (quality trimming at Q25 with fastp, clone calling with MiXCR) and kept in-frame beta chains. Rows are unified per CDR3 protein, each entry keeping the most common DNA and genes. The sample table holds some 700,000 distinct CDR3 sequences, of which around 31% were seen once. The ten largest account for about 20% of the sample. Only a few counts were recorded for this clonotype. Its antigen remains undetermined. One base away there is no much larger clone; base qualities are not given. At the junction V is shortened by 1 base and J by 3 bases, with 13 bases in between. In the germline V gene, CDR1 corresponds to MGHRA and CDR2 to YSYEKL. Reading from cysteine to phenylalanine, the CDR3 counts 16 amino acids. Of all the DNA, just the CDR3 is kept, 48 bases in frame from base 1. What the treatment or condition label conveys for this sample: in vitro stimulation with specific CMV peptide epitopes to enrich CMV-specific T cells.

This sequence was found in a human donor in good health (CMV status not recorded). Some clones in this sample may be carry-over from other donors' samples. The V and J segments used are TRBV4-1 and TRBJ1-5; possibly the D gene is TRBD1, per 5 matching bases. Sequencing used cultured PBMCs, obtained from culture after CMV antigen stimulation. At the DNA level, the sequence is TGCGCCAGCAGCCAAGGGGGTCAGGGCTACAATCAGCCCCAGCATTTT. The encoded protein is CASSQGGQGYNQPQHF.